The sequence of this T cell receptor (beta chain) was determined in a study of shared clonotypes between healthy human individuals. Study-level points and caveats: For naive CD4 cells, around 5% of clonotypes were shared across a handful of donors.

The assay was immunoSEQ multiplex PCR, and TCRdb's table has in-frame clones only and misses some. The sample yields about 680,000 clones, approximately 73% seen once. This clone was observed a few times. What it binds is unknown. The V gene's germline CDR1 is MGHRA and CDR2 YSYEKL. V was cut by 3 bases and J by 0 bases, with 6 bases left in between. The CDR3 contains 14 residues. The TCR was taken from a woman aged 30 to 39 in good health. The sequenced sample consisted of memory CD4+ T cells sorted from blood. Subset of the sample: CD45RA-negative fraction. V is TRBV4-1 and J is TRBJ1-5; D gene uncertain. The CDR3 here is CASSHRSSNQPQHF. As DNA, the CDR3 is TGCGCCAGCAGCCACAGGAGTAGCAATCAGCCCCAGCATTTT.